Presented here are 30 T cell receptor beta chains from one specimen sequenced in a study of human T cells and chemical hapten exposure. Described time point: patch test 1, 2 weeks after DPC sensitization. Treatment specified: therapeutic diphenylcyclopropenone sensitization with weekly scalp DPC. A single record per CDR3 protein comes from TCRdb applying MiXCR to the RACE reads. Here the sample spans 45,000 to 70,000 distinct CDR3 sequences, approximately 9.3% being singletons. The input for sequencing was whole blood, taken in connection with sensitization to the hapten diphenylcyclopropenone (DPC). The receptors originated from a woman between 40 and 50 years old with alopecia areata. Some clones in this sample may be carry-over from other donors' samples.

This clonotype was picked up a small number of times. V is TRBV11-2 and J is TRBJ2-7, with D perhaps matching TRBD1 (5 bases). The CDR3 covers 18 residues. Germline V gives CDR1 SGHAT, CDR2 FQNNGV. V shed 4 bases and J shed 2 bases, with 24 bases lying between them. CDR3 nucleotide sequence: TGTGCCAGCAGCTCGGTTAGGTCCAGGACAAGACCACCCTACGAGCAGTACTTC. Translating gives CASSSVRSRTRPPYEQYF.

In this sample, this clonotype turned up a few times. The chain uses TRBV4-1 and TRBJ1-5; TRBD1 agrees at 7 bases. J was trimmed by 3 bases and V by 3 bases; bases with no gene match: 5. This CDR3 has 15 amino acids. From germline, CDR1 is MGHRA and CDR2 YSYEKL. DNA of the CDR3: TGCGCCAGCAGCCATACCAGGGGGAACAATCAGCCCCAGCATTTT. Translation gives CASSHTRGNNQPQHF.

This clonotype was counted ten times or more. This chain uses TRBV4-1 with TRBJ1-3; D is possibly TRBD1 (6 bases). Germline V gives CDR1 MGHRA, CDR2 YSYEKL. The CDR3 is 16 residues long. The V gene lost 4 bases and the J gene lost 3 bases, with 16 bases spanning the gap. CDR3 region: CASSPQQGYVGNTIYF. As DNA, the CDR3 is TGCGCCAGCAGCCCCCAACAGGGATATGTTGGAAACACCATATATTTT.

This clonotype was observed at least ten times. The V gene is TRBV20-1, the J gene TRBJ2-7, with TRBD1 matching 11 bases. The CDR3 contains 15 residues. V lost 6 bases and J lost 3; bases outside the gene matches: 10. CDR1 and CDR2 (germline): DFQATT, SNEGSKA (reference sequence). This CDR3 reads CSAGQGAGAGYEQYF. The CDR3 nucleotides are TGCAGTGCCGGACAGGGGGCAGGAGCGGGCTACGAGCAGTACTTC.

The chain combines TRBV28 with TRBJ2-7; D perhaps matches TRBD1 (5 bases). Germline CDR1 MDHEN, CDR2 SYDVKM. The V gene lost 5 bases and the J gene lost 3 bases, with 20 bases spanning the gap. There are 16 residues in the CDR3. CDR3 loop: CASSAWTTVGGYEQYF. The CDR3 coding sequence is TGTGCCAGCAGTGCATGGACGACAGTGGGTGGCTACGAGCAGTACTTC.

This clonotype occurred a few times. This chain joins TRBV3-1 and TRBJ1-1, with 7 nucleotides matching TRBD1. This CDR3 is built from 15 residues. Germline trimming cut 4 bases from V and 2 bases from J; bases unmatched to any gene: 7. CDR1 and CDR2 (germline): LGHDT, YNNKEL (reference sequence). In DNA, the CDR3 is TGTGCCAGCAGCCCGCAGGGACAGAGAAACACTGAAGCTTTCTTT. This codes for CASSPQGQRNTEAFF.

CDR3 in amino acids: CASSKVLGTYEQYF. The DNA of the CDR3 is TGTGCCAGCAGCAAAGTTCTGGGGACCTACGAGCAGTACTTC. The chain combines TRBV21-1 with TRBJ2-7. TRBV21-1 is recorded as a pseudogene. The CDR3 has 14 residues.

Turning to this clonotype: A read error may be the cause here, since a much bigger clone is one base away. The chain is built from TRBV7-6 and TRBJ1-1; TRBD1 might be the D (5 bases). The V and J ends lost 5 bases and 6 bases respectively, with 16 bases between them. Germline V gene lookup returns CDR1 SGHVS and CDR2 FNYEAQ. The CDR3 length is 14 residues. In nucleotides, the CDR3 is TGTGCCAGCAGCCCAGGGCAGGGATACGCTGAAGCTTTCTTT. This encodes CASSPGQGYAEAFF.

This clonotype was seen at least ten times. This chain connects TRBV7-2 to TRBJ2-2; 8 bases line up with TRBD2. Trimming at V came to 4 bases and at J to 1 base, leaving 5 bases not matched to a gene. CDR1 is SGHTA and CDR2 is FQGNSA in the germline V gene. This CDR3 has 16 residues. The CDR3 region is CASSSHSGENTGELFF. As DNA, the CDR3 is TGTGCCAGCAGCTCGCATAGCGGGGAGAACACCGGGGAGCTGTTTTTT.

The chain joins TRBV7-6 to TRBJ2-2; D gene uncertain. The CDR3 runs to 13 residues. V was shortened by 5 bases and J by 2 bases, with 6 bases between the two germline ends. Looked up from germline, CDR1 is SGHVS and CDR2 is FNYEAQ. The CDR3 is CASSPRNTGELFF. The CDR3, as DNA: TGTGCCAGCAGCCCTAGAAACACCGGGGAGCTGTTTTTT.

This clonotype has a count of ten or more. V and J are TRBV6-2 or TRBV6-3 and TRBJ1-1, with a tentative D call TRBD1 (5 bases). CDR1 is MNHEY and CDR2 is SVGEGT in the germline V gene. V was clipped by 5 bases and J by 8 bases, with 18 bases between them. CDR3 length: 14 amino acids. Here the CDR3 DNA reads TGTGCCAGCAGTACGTTAAGATGGACAACGGAAGCTTTCTTT. It yields the protein CASSTLRWTTEAFF.

This clonotype appeared many times. V is TRBV10-3 and J is TRBJ1-5; no firm D call. The length of the CDR3 is 13 residues. Trimming left V 0 bases short and J 5 bases short, with 5 bases between. The germline CDR1 and CDR2 sequences are ENHRY and SYGVKD. The CDR3 DNA sequence: TGTGCCATCAGTGAGTCTTCTGATCAGCCCCAGCATTTT. Translated, it gives CAISESSDQPQHF.

The chain is built from TRBV2 and TRBJ2-1; D call uncertain. V was pared by 1 base and J by 4 bases, with 5 bases between. From germline, CDR1 is SNHLY and CDR2 FYNNEI. CDR3 length: 13 residues. CDR3 nucleotides: TGTGCCAGCAGTGAAGGCAGATACAATGAGCAGTTCTTC. Its translation: CASSEGRYNEQFF. Full variable domain (remainder filled in from reference TRBV2 and TRBJ2-1): EPEVTQTPSHQVTQMGQEVILRCVPISNHLYFYWYRQILGQKVEFLVSFYNNEISEKSEIFDDQFSVERPDGSNFTLKIRSTKLEDSAMYFCASSEGRYNEQFFGPGTRLTVL.

This clonotype was found many times. The DNA for the CDR3 is TGTGCCTGGAGGGACCTCGGACAGGGCTACAATGAGCAGTTCTTC. Encoded protein: CAWRDLGQGYNEQFF. J is TRBJ2-1 and V is TRBV30; 8 nucleotides match TRBD1. Per germline, CDR1 GTSNPN and CDR2 SVGIG (reference sequence). The CDR3 has 15 amino acids. With V trimmed by 3 bases and J by 3 bases, 7 bases remained unmatched.

The chain is built from TRBV11-1 and TRBJ1-6; D not resolved. Trimming took off 4 bases at V and 6 bases at J, with 7 bases between the two ends. The CDR3 is made up of 13 amino acids. Germline V gives CDR1 SGHAT, CDR2 FQDESV (reference sequence). Here the CDR3 reads CASSSDGNSPLHF. The CDR3 DNA sequence: TGTGCCAGCAGCTCGGACGGTAATTCACCCCTCCACTTT.

This clonotype came up many times. J is TRBJ1-6 and V is TRBV27, with TRBD1 matching 8 bases. Germline-derived CDR1 and CDR2 are MNHEY and SMNVEV (reference sequence). With 6 bases clipped from V and 5 bases from J, the junction kept 6 bases outside the gene matches. This CDR3 region has 15 residues. CDR3 region: CASSAGQGDNSPLHF. For the CDR3, the DNA is TGTGCCAGCAGCGCCGGACAGGGTGATAATTCACCCCTCCACTTT.

This clonotype showed up many times. The gene calls are TRBV20-1 and TRBJ1-1; D possibly corresponds to TRBD1 (5 bases). Germline V gene sequence: CDR1 DFQATT, CDR2 SNEGSKA (reference sequence). This CDR3 region has 13 residues. V gave up 1 base and J gave up 1 base, with 7 bases separating them. CDR3 sequence: CSARAGTNTEAFF. DNA of the CDR3: TGCAGTGCTAGAGCAGGGACGAACACTGAAGCTTTCTTT.

This clonotype has a handful of counts. The chain carries TRBV6-2 or TRBV6-3 and TRBJ1-1; no clear D. This CDR3 comprises 13 residues. CDR1 and CDR2 (germline): MNHEY, SVGEGT. Trimming removed 4 bases from V and 8 bases from J, with 14 bases in between. The CDR3 DNA is TGTGCCAGCAGTTTCTCTCTTACAACGGAAGCTTTCTTT. Its protein is CASSFSLTTEAFF.

The CDR3 nucleotides are TGTGCCAGCTCACCACCGGGACAGCGGGCAGATACGCAGTATTTT. Protein product: CASSPPGQRADTQYF. V and J are TRBV18 and TRBJ2-3; tentatively, D is TRBD1 (7 bases). The V end was cut by 0 bases, the J end by 4 bases, with 11 bases between. The length of the CDR3 is 15 residues. Germline CDR1 reads KGHSH; CDR2 reads LQKENI.

In its sample, this clonotype was seen a few times. This chain connects TRBV5-4 to TRBJ2-2, with D uncertain. This CDR3 comprises 13 residues. Germline V CDR1 and CDR2: SGHNT, YYREEE (reference sequence). The V end was cut by 2 bases, the J end by 7 bases, with 9 bases between. The CDR3, as DNA: TGTGCCAGCAGCTTTAGAGTAGGCGGGGAGCTGTTTTTT. Amino acids: CASSFRVGGELFF.

Comment on this clonotype: One end of the junction fails to match germline, which may point to a read error. The chain links TRBV10-3 to TRBJ2-5; the match to TRBD1 covers 7 bases. Germline V CDR1 and CDR2: ENHRY, SYGVKD. The CDR3 runs to 11 residues. The CDR3 nucleotides are TGTCCCATCAGGGGGCAAGAGACCCAGTACTTC. Protein sequence: CPIRGQETQYF.

This clonotype showed up many times. The V call is TRBV9, the J call TRBJ2-1, with 8 positions matching TRBD2. The length of the CDR3 is 15 residues. Germline assignment: CDR1 SGDLS and CDR2 YYNGEE. With 4 bases clipped from V and 7 bases from J, the junction kept 10 bases outside the gene matches. CDR3 bases: TGTGCCAGCAGCCTGAGGGCGGGGGGTATGAATGAGCAGTTCTTC. Amino acids: CASSLRAGGMNEQFF.

This clonotype came up many times. The chain has TRBV20-1 and TRBJ2-7; 12 bases are shared with TRBD1. V shed 1 base, J shed 2 bases, and the junction held 3 bases outside the gene matches. There are 15 residues in the CDR3. Per germline, CDR1 DFQATT and CDR2 SNEGSKA (reference sequence). CDR3 amino acids: CSARAGDRGPYEQYF. CDR3 nucleotides: TGCAGTGCTAGAGCGGGGGACAGGGGGCCCTACGAGCAGTACTTC.

The table lists this clonotype with many counts. The rearrangement links TRBV12-3 or TRBV12-4 to TRBJ2-7, with TRBD2 as a possible D gene (5 bases). The V end was cut by 4 bases, the J end by 3 bases, with 10 bases between. The CDR3 is 13 amino acids. The DNA of the CDR3 is TGTGCCAGCAGTTGGCGAGAGGGCTACGAGCAGTACTTC. Its protein product is CASSWREGYEQYF.

The J gene is TRBJ1-4, the V gene TRBV3-1; TRBD1 is a possible D gene (5 bases). CDR1 is LGHDT, CDR2 YNNKEL, per germline (reference sequence). The length of the CDR3 is 16 residues. With 0 bases removed from V and 4 bases from J, the gap between germline ends came to 12 bases. The DNA of the CDR3 is TGTGCCAGCAGCCAAGATCTGCAGGGCGGTAATGAAAAACTGTTTTTT. Encoded protein: CASSQDLQGGNEKLFF.

The chain carries TRBV18 and TRBJ1-4, with 7 bases matching TRBD1. Trimming removed 1 base from V and 7 bases from J; junction bases left unmatched: 6. There are 15 residues in the CDR3. The germline CDR1 and CDR2 sequences are KGHSH and LQKENI. The CDR3 DNA reads as TGTGCCAGCTCACCACAGCAGGGGGACGCTGAAAAACTGTTTTTT. This encodes CASSPQQGDAEKLFF. Based on the CDR3 plus reference TRBV18 and TRBJ1-4, the full variable domain is NAGVMQNPRHLVRRRGQEARLRCSPMKGHSHVYWYRQLPEEGLKFMVYLQKENIIDESGMPKERFSAEFPKEGPSILRIQQVVRGDSAAYFCASSPQQGDAEKLFFGSGTQLSVL.

The genes are TRBV7-2 and TRBJ1-2, with D hard to call. The CDR3 length is 16 residues. Per germline, CDR1 SGHTA and CDR2 FQGNSA. Trimming stripped 5 bases from V and 3 bases from J, with 19 bases between. CDR3 DNA: TGTGCCAGCAGCACCGTCAGCGCGGGGTTGGACTATGGCTACACCTTC. Translating gives CASSTVSAGLDYGYTF. Drawing the rest from reference TRBV7-2 and TRBJ1-2, the complete variable domain is GAGVSQSPSNKVTEKGKDVELRCDPISGHTALYWYRQSLGQGLEFLIYFQGNSAPDKSGLPSDRFSAERTGGSVSTLTIQRTQQEDSAVYLCASSTVSAGLDYGYTFGSGTRLTVV.

This clonotype was counted between two and nine times. This chain joins TRBV20-1 and TRBJ1-5; D not certain. Germline-derived CDR1 and CDR2 are DFQATT and SNEGSKA (reference sequence). Trimming stripped 1 base from V and 7 bases from J, with 11 bases between. The CDR3 extends over 13 amino acids. CDR3 residues: CSARGREGQPQHF. The CDR3 coding sequence is TGCAGTGCTAGAGGGCGGGAGGGACAGCCCCAGCATTTT.

This clonotype has a count of ten or more. V gene TRBV21-1 combines with J gene TRBJ1-5; the table's D call TRBD1 went unverified against the DNA. TRBV21-1 is a listed pseudogene. There are 16 residues in the CDR3. Written as DNA, the CDR3 is TGTGCCAGCAGCAACCGACAGGGGAAAGGCAATCAGCCCCAGCATTTT. Encoded protein: CASSNRQGKGNQPQHF.

V gene TRBV6-5 combines with J gene TRBJ1-1; 8 bases map to TRBD1. Germline CDR1 MNHEY, CDR2 SVGAGI. The length of the CDR3 is 15 residues. J gave up 6 bases and V 0 bases, and 6 bases lay outside the gene matches. The CDR3, as DNA: TGTGCCAGCAGTTACTCCGCAGGGGGCAGGTCTGAAGCTTTCTTT. This translates into CASSYSAGGRSEAFF.